This T cell receptor (beta chain) was recorded in a study of blood T cell repertoires in COVID-19. Study in general: Both acute and convalescent COVID-19 samples were obtained from the United States, Italy and Spain. PBMCs, B-cell-depleted T cells, or T cells were the source of the cDNA or gDNA that made up the material.

V was pared by 6 bases and J by 4 bases, with 7 bases of the junction left unmatched. In germline, CDR1 is SNHLY, CDR2 FYNNEI. This CDR3 has 14 residues. In the study's own analysis: Estimation of nucleated cell counts relied on the amplification of reference gene primers. Some clones are missing from TCRdb's copy, which holds only in-frame ones; the method was immunoSEQ multiplex PCR. V and J calls and clone size follow that table, whereas D and trimming were derived from the DNA. The sample records fewer than 180,000 clones, approximately 83% being singletons. The sequencing sample was made of peripheral blood. The receptor's source is an older man with acute or convalescent COVID-19. The gene calls are TRBV2 and TRBJ1-1, with TRBD1 identical over 8 bases. Written as DNA, the CDR3 is TGTGCCAGCAGAACACAGGGGGTTGGCACTGAAGCTTTCTTT. This codes for CASRTQGVGTEAFF.